This T cell receptor (beta chain) was documented in a study of blood T cell repertoires in COVID-19. Study at large: Sites across the United States, Italy and Spain contributed samples from acute and convalescent COVID-19. Sources were T cells, B-cell-depleted T cells, or PBMCs; the material itself was cDNA or gDNA.

In the original processing: Estimation of nucleated cell counts was performed using reference gene primer amplification. TCRdb keeps only in-frame clones here, not all; method: immunoSEQ multiplex PCR. Clonal size and the V and J genes are those of that table, whereas D and trimming came from the DNA. The sample has hundreds of thousands of clones; over 75% are singletons. Seattle patient enrollment occurred during active infection, with longitudinal follow-up thereafter. V dropped 4 bases and J dropped 5; count of bases not matched to a gene: 11. Looked up from germline, CDR1 is SGHRS and CDR2 is YFSETQ. This CDR3 is 15 amino acids long.

The receptor's source is a woman aged 60-75 years with COVID-19, enrolled during active disease. The rearrangement uses TRBV5-1 and TRBJ1-1; 7 nucleotides line up with TRBD1. Material for sequencing was peripheral blood. CDR3: CASSQRQGGGTEAFF. The DNA of the CDR3 is TGCGCCAGCAGCCAGAGACAGGGCGGAGGGACTGAAGCTTTCTTT.